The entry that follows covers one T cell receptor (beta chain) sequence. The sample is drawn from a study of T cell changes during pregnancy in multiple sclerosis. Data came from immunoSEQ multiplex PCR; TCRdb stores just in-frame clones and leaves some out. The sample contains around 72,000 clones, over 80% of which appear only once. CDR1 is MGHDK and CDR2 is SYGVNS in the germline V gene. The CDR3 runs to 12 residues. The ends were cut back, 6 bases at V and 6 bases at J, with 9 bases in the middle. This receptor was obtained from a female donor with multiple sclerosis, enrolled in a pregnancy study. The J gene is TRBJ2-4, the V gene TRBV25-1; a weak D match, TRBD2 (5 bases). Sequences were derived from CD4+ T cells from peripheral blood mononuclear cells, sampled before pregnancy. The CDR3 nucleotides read TGTGCCAGCAGCTCGGGGTTAAACATTCAGTACTTC. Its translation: CASSSGLNIQYF.